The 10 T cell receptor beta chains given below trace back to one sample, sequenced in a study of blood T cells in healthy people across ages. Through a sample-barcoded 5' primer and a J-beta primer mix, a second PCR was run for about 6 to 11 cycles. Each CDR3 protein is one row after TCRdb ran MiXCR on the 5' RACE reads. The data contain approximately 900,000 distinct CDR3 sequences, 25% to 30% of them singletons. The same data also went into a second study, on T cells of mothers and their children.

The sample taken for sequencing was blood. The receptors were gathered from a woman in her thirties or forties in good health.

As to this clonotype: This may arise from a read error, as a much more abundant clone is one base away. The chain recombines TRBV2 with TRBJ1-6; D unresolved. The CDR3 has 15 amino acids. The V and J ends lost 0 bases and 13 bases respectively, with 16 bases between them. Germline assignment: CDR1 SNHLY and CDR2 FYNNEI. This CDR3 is CASSEARVRAGPLHF. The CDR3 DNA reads TGTGCCAGCAGTGAAGCGCGGGTCCGCGCAGGTCCCCTCCACTTT.

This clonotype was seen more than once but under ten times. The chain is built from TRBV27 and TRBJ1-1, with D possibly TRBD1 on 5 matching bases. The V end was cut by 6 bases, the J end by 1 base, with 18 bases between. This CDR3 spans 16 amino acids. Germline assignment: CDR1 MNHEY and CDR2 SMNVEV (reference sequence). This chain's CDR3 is CASRSGPRRGNTEAFF. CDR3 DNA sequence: TGTGCCAGCAGATCGGGACCCAGGCGAGGGAACACTGAAGCTTTCTTT.

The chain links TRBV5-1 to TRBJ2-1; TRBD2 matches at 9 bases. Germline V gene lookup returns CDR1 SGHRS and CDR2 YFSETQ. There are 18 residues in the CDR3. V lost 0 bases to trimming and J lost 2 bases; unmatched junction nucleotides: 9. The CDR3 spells CASSLGAGGSVAYNEQFF. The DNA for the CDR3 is TGCGCCAGCAGCTTGGGCGCGGGAGGGTCCGTGGCCTACAATGAGCAGTTCTTC.

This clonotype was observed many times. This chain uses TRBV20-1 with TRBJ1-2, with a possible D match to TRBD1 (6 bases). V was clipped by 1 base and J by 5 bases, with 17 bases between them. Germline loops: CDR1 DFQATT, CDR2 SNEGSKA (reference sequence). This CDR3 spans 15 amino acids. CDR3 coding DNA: TGCAGTGCTAGAGGTGGGCCAGGGGTCCTTTATGGCTACACCTTC. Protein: CSARGGPGVLYGYTF.

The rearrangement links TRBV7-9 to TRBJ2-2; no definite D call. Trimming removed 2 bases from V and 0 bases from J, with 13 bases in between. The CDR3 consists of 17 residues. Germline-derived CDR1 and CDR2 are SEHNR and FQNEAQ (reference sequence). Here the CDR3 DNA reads TGTGCCAGCAGCTTATTCGGCGGAGTCACGAACACCGGGGAGCTGTTTTTT. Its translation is CASSLFGGVTNTGELFF.

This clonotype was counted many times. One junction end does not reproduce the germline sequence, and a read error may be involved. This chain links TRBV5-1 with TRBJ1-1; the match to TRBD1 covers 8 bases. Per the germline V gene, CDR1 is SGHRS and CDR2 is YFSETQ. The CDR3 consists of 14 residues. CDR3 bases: TGTGCCAGCAGCCCCGGGACAGGGAACACTGAAGCTTTCTTT. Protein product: CASSPGTGNTEAFF.

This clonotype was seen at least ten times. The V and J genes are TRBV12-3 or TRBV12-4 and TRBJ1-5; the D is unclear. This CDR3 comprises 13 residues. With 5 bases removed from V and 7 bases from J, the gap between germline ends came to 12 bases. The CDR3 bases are TGTGCCAGCAGTACTACAGTTTCCCAGCCCCAGCATTTT. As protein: CASSTTVSQPQHF.

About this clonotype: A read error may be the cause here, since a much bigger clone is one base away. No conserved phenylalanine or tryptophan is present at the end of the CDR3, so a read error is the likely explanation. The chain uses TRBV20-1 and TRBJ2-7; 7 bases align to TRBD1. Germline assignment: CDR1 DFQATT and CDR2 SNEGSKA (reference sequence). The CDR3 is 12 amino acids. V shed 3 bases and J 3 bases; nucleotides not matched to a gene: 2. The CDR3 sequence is CSARGQNYEQYL. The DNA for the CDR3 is TGCAGTGCTAGGGGACAGAACTACGAGCAGTACTTA.

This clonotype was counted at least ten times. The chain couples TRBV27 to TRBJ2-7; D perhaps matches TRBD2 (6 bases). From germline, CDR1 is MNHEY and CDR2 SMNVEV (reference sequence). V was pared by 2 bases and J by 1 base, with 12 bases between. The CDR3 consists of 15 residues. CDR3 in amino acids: CASSLQDYPSYEQYF. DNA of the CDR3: TGTGCCAGCAGTTTACAGGACTACCCATCCTACGAGCAGTACTTC.

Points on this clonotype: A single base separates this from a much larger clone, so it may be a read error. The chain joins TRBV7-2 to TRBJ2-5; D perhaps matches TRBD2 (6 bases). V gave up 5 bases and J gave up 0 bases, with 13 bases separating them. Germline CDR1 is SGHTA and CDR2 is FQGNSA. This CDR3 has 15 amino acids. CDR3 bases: TGTGCCAGCAGCAGGGACTTCACGTACCAAGAGACCCAGTACTTC. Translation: CASSRDFTYQETQYF.